A selection of T cell receptor beta chains follows, all from one sample in a study of T cell changes during pregnancy in multiple sclerosis. Libraries were prepared by immunoSEQ multiplex PCR; TCRdb keeps only in-frame clonotypes and omits some of them. The repertoire consists of about 46,000 clones, with approximately 90% occurring once and the leading ten covering approximately 2.6%. This specimen was CD8+ T cells from peripheral blood mononuclear cells, taken in the second trimester of pregnancy. These receptors all stem from a female donor with multiple sclerosis, enrolled in a pregnancy study. Each CDR3 is given without its conserved first and last residue.

j_call v_call cdr3_aa
TRBJ1-1 TRBV7-6 ASSLDGSVSTEAF
TRBJ2-7 TRBV4-3 ASSQDDEEGGEQY
TRBJ2-7 TRBV20-1 SGLLEYEQY
TRBJ2-7 TRBV7-2 ASGWSGSYEQY
TRBJ2-7 TRBV2 ASSEARGSYEQY
TRBJ2-7 TRBV27 ASSGGGSSYEQY
TRBJ1-6 TRBV4-3 ASSHTWGQYNSPLH
TRBJ1-2 TRBV18 ASSPSRQGFNYGYT
TRBJ1-3 TRBV9 ASSVGGGNTIY
TRBJ2-3 TRBV12-5 ASGPAQGPDTQY
TRBJ2-3 TRBV18 ASSPVALASTDTQY
TRBJ2-7 TRBV5-1 ASTWGTGSYEQY
TRBJ1-3 TRBV16 ASTPGPGNTIY
TRBJ2-1 TRBV19 ASSMGQEPYNEQF
TRBJ2-1 TRBV6-1 ASMQYDEQF
TRBJ2-7 TRBV9 ASSPRSGTGDPYEQY
TRBJ1-6 TRBV7-2 ASSLVGGTGLNSPLH
TRBJ2-4 TRBV9 ASSLGASGVGNIQY
TRBJ1-5 TRBV7-8 ASSLKQGYGNQPQH
TRBJ1-1 TRBV13 ASRDGTEVMNTEAF
TRBJ1-1 TRBV29-1 SGQGAWTEAF
TRBJ2-1 TRBV7-6 ATTGEYNEQF
TRBJ2-7 TRBV6-1 ASSDPRRTRTYEQY
TRBJ2-1 TRBV12-5 ASGWGDLEQF
TRBJ2-2 TRBV6-5 ASSYGQATGELF
TRBJ2-1 TRBV4-1 ASSQGTSEYDEQF
TRBJ2-7 TRBV7-9 ASSLGQGRRVYEQY
TRBJ2-3 TRBV6-1 ASSERTSLTSDTQY
TRBJ2-5 TRBV9 ASSASGGALQETQY
TRBJ1-2 TRBV27 ASSYTGDGYT
TRBJ2-1 TRBV18 ASSHQGQGSYNEQF
TRBJ1-5 TRBV6-5 ASSPGQGIWQPQH
TRBJ1-2 TRBV2 ASSSTGQPFYGYT
TRBJ2-1 TRBV4-1 ASSQVTSGGANNEQF
TRBJ2-1 TRBV6-1 ASSERVRDRGPYNEQF
TRBJ1-1 TRBV2 ASSAGQGAKIAF
TRBJ1-1 TRBV19 ASSPLLRTGGFTEAF
TRBJ2-2 TRBV7-2 ASSLEAGSTGELF
TRBJ2-3 TRBV6-4 ASSERGGTDTQY
TRBJ2-1 TRBV7-8 ASRRLAGVHNEQF
TRBJ2-2 TRBV11-2 ASIPTSVPGELF
TRBJ1-1 TRBV19 ASSSLSGSAEAF
TRBJ1-4 TRBV4-3 ASSQEAGGPTNEKLF
TRBJ1-4 TRBV6-6 ASSSDRTRINEKLF
TRBJ2-7 TRBV13 ASSLADSPYYEQY